Listed below are T cell receptor beta chains from one sample, sequenced in a study of T cell responses to AZD1222 COVID-19 vaccine. Data came from immunoSEQ multiplex PCR; TCRdb stores just in-frame clones and leaves some out. Counted here are more than 95,000 clones, around 88% occurring once; the ten biggest clones make up 7.5%. The source material was peripheral blood, sampled on day 0 of AZD1222 vaccination. These receptors were obtained from an adult in good health. Each CDR3 is given without its conserved first and last residue.

V gene	J gene	CDR3 protein
TRBV19	TRBJ2-2	ASSIGQVNFNTGELF
TRBV24-1	TRBJ1-1	ATSARDLLHTEAF
TRBV10-3	TRBJ1-3	AISEPLQGDGNTIY
TRBV3-1/TRBV3-2	TRBJ1-6	ASRNKWGQGSSYNSPLH
TRBV12-2	TRBJ1-5	ASRPFSGTGGLYSNQPQH
TRBV19	TRBJ1-2	ASSPGVNYGYT
TRBV12-5	TRBJ1-3	ASGLAGTSGNTIY
TRBV30	TRBJ2-1	AWSVTTYNEQF
TRBV6-5	TRBJ2-3	ASQLLAASTDTQY
TRBV18	TRBJ1-6	ASSPGGQDSPLH
TRBV19	TRBJ2-7	ASSMVAGHYEQY
TRBV24-1	TRBJ2-3	ATSDTTLAGVTDTQY
TRBV19	TRBJ1-5	ASSGQGDQPQH
TRBV7-2	TRBJ2-3	ASIRPGARESDTQY
TRBV7-9	TRBJ1-1	ASSREPNTEAF
TRBV5-4	TRBJ2-3	ASSPGTSGSTQY